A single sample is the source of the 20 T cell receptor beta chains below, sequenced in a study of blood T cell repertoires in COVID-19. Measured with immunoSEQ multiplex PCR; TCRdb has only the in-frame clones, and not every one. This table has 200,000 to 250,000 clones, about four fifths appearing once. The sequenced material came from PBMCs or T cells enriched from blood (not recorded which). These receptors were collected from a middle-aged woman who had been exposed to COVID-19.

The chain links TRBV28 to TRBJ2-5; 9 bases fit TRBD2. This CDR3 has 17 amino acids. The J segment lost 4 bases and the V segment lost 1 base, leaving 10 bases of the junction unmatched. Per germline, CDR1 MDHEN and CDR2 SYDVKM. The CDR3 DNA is TGTGCCAGCAGTTTATATAGTAGCGGGGGTCCCGGAGAGACCCAGTACTTC. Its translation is CASSLYSSGGPGETQYF.

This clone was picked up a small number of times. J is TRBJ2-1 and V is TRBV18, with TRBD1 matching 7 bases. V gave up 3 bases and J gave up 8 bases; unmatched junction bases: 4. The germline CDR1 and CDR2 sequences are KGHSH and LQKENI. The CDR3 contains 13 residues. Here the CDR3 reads CASSPHRGHEQFF. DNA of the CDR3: TGTGCCAGCTCACCGCACAGGGGTCATGAGCAGTTCTTC. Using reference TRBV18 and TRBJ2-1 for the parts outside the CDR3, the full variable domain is NAGVMQNPRHLVRRRGQEARLRCSPMKGHSHVYWYRQLPEEGLKFMVYLQKENIIDESGMPKERFSAEFPKEGPSILRIQQVVRGDSAAYFCASSPHRGHEQFFGPGTRLTVL.

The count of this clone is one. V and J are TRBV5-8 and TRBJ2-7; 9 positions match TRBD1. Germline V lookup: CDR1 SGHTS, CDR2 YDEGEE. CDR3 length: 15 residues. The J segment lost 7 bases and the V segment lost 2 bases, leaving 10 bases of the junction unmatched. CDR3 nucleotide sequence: TGTGCCAGCAGCTTCCGGGACAGGGACAATGGAGAGCAGTACTTC. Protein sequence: CASSFRDRDNGEQYF.

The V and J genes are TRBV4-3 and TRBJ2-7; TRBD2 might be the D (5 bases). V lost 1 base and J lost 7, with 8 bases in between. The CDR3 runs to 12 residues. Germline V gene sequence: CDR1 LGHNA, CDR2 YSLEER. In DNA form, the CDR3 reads TGCGCCAGCAGCCAAGGAGGGCGGGAGCAGTACTTC. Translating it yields CASSQGGREQYF.

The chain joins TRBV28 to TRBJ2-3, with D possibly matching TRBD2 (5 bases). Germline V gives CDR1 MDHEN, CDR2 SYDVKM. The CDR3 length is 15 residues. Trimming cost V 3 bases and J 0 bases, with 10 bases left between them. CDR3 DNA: TGTGCCAGCAGTTTGAGGACTCATAGCACAGATACGCAGTATTTT. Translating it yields CASSLRTHSTDTQYF.

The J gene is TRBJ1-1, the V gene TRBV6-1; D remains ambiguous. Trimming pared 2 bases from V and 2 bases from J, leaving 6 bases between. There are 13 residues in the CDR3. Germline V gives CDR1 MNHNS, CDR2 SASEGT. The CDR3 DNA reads TGTGCCAGCAGTGAAATCCCAAACACTGAAGCTTTCTTT. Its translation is CASSEIPNTEAFF.

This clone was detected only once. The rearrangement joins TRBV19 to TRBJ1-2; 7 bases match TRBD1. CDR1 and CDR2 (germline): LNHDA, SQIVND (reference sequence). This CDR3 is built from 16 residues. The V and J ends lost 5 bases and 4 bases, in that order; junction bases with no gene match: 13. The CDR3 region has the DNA TGTGCCAGTAGTGGACAAGAGACGACAGGGCTCTATGGCTACACCTTC. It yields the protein CASSGQETTGLYGYTF.

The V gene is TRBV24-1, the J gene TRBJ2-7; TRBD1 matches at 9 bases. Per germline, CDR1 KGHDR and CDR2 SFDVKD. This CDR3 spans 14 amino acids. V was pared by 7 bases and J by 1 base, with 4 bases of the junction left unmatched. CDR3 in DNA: TGTGCCACCAGGACCGGGACAGGGTCCTACGAGCAGTACTTC. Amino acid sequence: CATRTGTGSYEQYF.

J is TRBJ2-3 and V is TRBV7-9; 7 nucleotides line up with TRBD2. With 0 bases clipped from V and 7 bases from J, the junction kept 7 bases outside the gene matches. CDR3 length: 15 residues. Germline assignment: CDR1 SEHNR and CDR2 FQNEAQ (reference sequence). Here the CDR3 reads CASSLARSGANTQYF. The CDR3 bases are TGTGCCAGCAGCTTAGCGAGAAGCGGGGCAAATACGCAGTATTTT.

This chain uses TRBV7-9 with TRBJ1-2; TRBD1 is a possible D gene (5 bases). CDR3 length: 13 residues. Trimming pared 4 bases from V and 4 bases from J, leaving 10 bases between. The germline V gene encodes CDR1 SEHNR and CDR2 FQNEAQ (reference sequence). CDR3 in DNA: TGTGCCAGCAGCTCCCCCAGGGCCTATGGCTACACCTTC. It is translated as CASSSPRAYGYTF. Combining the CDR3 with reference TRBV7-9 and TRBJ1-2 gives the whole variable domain DTGVSQNPRHKITKRGQNVTFRCDPISEHNRLYWYRQTLGQGPEFLTYFQNEAQLEKSRLLSDRFSAERPKGSFSTLEIQRTEQGDSAMYLCASSSPRAYGYTFGSGTRLTVV.

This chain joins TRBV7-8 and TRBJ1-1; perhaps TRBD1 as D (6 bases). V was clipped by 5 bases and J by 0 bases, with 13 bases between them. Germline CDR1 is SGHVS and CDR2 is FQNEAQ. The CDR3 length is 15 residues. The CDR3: CASSALQGMNTEAFF. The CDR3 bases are TGTGCCAGCAGCGCCTTGCAGGGGATGAACACTGAAGCTTTCTTT.

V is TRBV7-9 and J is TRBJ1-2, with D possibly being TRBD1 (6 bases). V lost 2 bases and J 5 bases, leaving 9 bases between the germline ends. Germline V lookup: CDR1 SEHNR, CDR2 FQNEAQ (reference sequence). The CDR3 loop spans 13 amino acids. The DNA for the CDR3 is TGTGCCAGCAGCTTAATACAGGGTTATGGCTACACCTTC. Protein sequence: CASSLIQGYGYTF. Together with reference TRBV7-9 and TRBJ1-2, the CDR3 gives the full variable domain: DTGVSQNPRHKITKRGQNVTFRCDPISEHNRLYWYRQTLGQGPEFLTYFQNEAQLEKSRLLSDRFSAERPKGSFSTLEIQRTEQGDSAMYLCASSLIQGYGYTFGSGTRLTVV.

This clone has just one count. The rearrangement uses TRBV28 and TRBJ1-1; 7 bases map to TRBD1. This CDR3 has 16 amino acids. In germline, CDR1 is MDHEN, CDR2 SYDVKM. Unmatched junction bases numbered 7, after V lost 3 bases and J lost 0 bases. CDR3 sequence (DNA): TGTGCCAGCAGTTTGCTTCAGGGGGGCATGAACACTGAAGCTTTCTTT. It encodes CASSLLQGGMNTEAFF.

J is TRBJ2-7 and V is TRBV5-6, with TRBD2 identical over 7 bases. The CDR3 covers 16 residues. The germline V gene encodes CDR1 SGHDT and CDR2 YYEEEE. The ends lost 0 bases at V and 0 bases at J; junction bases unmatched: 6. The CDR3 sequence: CASSLVVRGTSYEQYF. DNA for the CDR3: TGTGCCAGCAGCTTGGTCGTGCGGGGGACCTCCTACGAGCAGTACTTC.

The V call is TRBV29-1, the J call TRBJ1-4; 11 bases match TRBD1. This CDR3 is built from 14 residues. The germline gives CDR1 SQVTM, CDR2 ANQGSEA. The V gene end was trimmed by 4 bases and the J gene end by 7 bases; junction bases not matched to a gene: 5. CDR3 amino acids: CSVGGTGGVEKLFF. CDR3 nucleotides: TGCAGCGTTGGCGGGACAGGGGGTGTTGAAAAACTGTTTTTT.

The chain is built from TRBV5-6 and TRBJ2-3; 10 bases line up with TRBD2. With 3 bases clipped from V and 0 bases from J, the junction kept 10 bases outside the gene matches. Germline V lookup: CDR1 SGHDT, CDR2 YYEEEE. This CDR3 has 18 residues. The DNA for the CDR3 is TGTGCCAGCAGCTATGGAAGCGGGGGGGCCGTGAGCACAGATACGCAGTATTTT. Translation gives CASSYGSGGAVSTDTQYF.

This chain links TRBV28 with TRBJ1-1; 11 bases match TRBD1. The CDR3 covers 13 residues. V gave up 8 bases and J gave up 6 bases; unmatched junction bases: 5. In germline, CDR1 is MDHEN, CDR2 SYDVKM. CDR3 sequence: CASRGQGVPEAFF. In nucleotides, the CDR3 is TGTGCCAGCCGGGGACAGGGGGTCCCTGAAGCTTTCTTT.

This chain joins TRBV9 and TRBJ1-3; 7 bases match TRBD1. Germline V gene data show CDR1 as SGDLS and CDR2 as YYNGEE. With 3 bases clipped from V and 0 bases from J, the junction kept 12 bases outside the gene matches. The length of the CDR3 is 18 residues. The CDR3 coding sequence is TGTGCCAGCAGCGGTGGACAGGCGAGGCGCTACTCTGGAAACACCATATATTTT. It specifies CASSGGQARRYSGNTIYF.

CDR3 region: CASSPPGHLTTNEKLFF. CDR3 coding DNA: TGTGCCAGCAGCCCCCCAGGACATCTCACAACTAATGAAAAACTGTTTTTT. The chain links TRBV11-3 to TRBJ1-4; D might be TRBD1 (5 bases). Between the trimmed V and J ends, which lost 5 bases and 0 bases, there was a span of 16 bases. The CDR3 has 17 amino acids. Germline V CDR1 and CDR2: SGHNT, YENEEA.

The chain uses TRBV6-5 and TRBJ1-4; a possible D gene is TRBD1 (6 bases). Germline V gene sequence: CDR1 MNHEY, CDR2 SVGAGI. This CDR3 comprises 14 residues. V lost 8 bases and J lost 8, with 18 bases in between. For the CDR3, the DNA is TGTGCCAGCTCCGTCGGTAGGGGGGGAGAAAAACTGTTTTTT. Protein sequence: CASSVGRGGEKLFF.